This T cell receptor beta chain was profiled in a study of blood T cell repertoires in COVID-19. On the study more broadly: Spain, Italy and the United States supplied samples that represented acute and convalescent COVID-19. Sources were T cells, B-cell-depleted T cells, or PBMCs; the material itself was cDNA or gDNA.

CDR1 and CDR2 from the germline V gene are SGHRS and YFSETQ. The CDR3 consists of 15 residues. The germline V and J ends were trimmed by 0 bases and 6 bases, with 12 bases remaining between them. Seattle researchers signed up patients amid active infection and tracked them longitudinally. Authors' processing steps: Reference gene primer amplification gave nucleated cell count estimates. Measured with immunoSEQ multiplex PCR; TCRdb has only the in-frame clones, and not every one. That table is the source of V, J and clone size, and D and trimming were worked out from the DNA. The sample has roughly 400,000 clones, 80% to 90% seen once; the top ten hold 2.3%.

Sequencing used peripheral blood. The J gene is TRBJ1-4, the V gene TRBV5-1; TRBD1 might be the D (5 bases). This TCR derives from a woman in her fifties or sixties with COVID-19, enrolled during active disease. In DNA, the CDR3 is TGCGCCAGCAGCTTGGAGGGGCACGGGTATGAAAAACTGTTTTTT. Residues: CASSLEGHGYEKLFF.